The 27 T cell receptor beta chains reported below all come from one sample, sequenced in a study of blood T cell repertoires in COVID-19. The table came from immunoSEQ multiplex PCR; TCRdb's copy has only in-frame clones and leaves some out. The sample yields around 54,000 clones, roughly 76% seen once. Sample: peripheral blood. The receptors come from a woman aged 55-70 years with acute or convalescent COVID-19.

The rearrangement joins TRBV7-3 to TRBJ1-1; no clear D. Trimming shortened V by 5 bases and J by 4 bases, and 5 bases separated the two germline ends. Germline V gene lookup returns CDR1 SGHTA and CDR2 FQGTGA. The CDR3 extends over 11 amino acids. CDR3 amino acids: CASSPVTEAFF. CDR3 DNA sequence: TGTGCCAGCAGCCCCGTCACTGAAGCTTTCTTT.

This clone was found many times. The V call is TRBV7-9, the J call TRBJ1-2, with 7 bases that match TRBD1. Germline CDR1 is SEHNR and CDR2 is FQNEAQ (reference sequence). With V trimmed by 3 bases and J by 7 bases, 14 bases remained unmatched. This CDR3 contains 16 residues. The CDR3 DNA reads TGTGCCAGCAGCTTTACTAACAGGGGACCTCCTGGTGGCTACACCTTC. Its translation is CASSFTNRGPPGGYTF.

CDR3 in amino acids: CAIRAVTGELFF. In nucleotides, the CDR3 is TGTGCCATCAGGGCTGTCACCGGGGAGCTGTTTTTT. The chain uses TRBV10-3 and TRBJ2-2; D is unresolved. V lost 6 bases, J lost 4 bases, and 6 bases lay in between. The CDR3 extends over 12 amino acids. CDR1 and CDR2 (germline): ENHRY, SYGVKD.

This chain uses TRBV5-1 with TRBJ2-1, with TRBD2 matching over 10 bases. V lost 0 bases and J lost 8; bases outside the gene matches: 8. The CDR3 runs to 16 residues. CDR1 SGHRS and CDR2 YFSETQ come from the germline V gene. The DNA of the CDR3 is TGCGCCAGCAGCTTGGTAACGGGACTAGCGATCGATGAGCAGTTCTTC. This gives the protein CASSLVTGLAIDEQFF.

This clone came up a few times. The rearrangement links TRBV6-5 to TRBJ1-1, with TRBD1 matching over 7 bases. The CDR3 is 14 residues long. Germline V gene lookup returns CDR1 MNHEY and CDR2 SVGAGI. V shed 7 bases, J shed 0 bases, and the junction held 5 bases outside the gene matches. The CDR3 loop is CASKLTGMNTEAFF. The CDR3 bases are TGTGCCAGCAAGTTGACAGGGATGAACACTGAAGCTTTCTTT.

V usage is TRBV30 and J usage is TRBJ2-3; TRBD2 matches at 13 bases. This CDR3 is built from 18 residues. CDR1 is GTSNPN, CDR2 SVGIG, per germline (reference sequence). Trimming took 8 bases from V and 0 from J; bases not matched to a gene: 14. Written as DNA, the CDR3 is TGTGCCCGGTCGACGGGACTAGCGGGAACTCTTAGCACAGATACGCAGTATTTT. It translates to CARSTGLAGTLSTDTQYF.

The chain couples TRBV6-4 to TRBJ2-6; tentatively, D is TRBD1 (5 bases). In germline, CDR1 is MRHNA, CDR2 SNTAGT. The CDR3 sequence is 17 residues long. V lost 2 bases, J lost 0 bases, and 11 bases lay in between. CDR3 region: CASSDERTSSGANVLTF. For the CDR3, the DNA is TGTGCCAGCAGTGACGAACGGACAAGCTCTGGGGCCAACGTCCTGACTTTC.

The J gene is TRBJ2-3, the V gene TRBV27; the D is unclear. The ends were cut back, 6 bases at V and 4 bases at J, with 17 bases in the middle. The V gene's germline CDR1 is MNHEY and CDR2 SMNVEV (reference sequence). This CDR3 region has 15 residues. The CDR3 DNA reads TGTGCCAGCAGGTCCTGGAGTCCGAACGCAGATACGCAGTATTTT. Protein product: CASRSWSPNADTQYF.

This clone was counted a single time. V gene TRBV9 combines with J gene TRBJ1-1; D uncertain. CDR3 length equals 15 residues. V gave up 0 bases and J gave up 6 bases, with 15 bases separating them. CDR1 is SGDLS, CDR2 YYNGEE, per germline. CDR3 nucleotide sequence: TGTGCCAGCAGCGTAGACCCCCGGGAGGACGCTGAAGCTTTCTTT. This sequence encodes CASSVDPREDAEAFF.

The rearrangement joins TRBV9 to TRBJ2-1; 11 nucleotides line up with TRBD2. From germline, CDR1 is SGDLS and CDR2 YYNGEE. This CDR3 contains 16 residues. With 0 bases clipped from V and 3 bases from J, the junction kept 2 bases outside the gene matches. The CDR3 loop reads CASSVGLAGLYNEQFF. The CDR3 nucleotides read TGTGCCAGCAGCGTAGGACTAGCGGGACTCTACAATGAGCAGTTCTTC.

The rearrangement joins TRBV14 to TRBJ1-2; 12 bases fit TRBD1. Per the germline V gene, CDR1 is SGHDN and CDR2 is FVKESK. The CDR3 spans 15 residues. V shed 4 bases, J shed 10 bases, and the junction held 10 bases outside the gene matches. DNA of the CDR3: TGTGCCAGCAGCCGATCCGGGACAGGGGGCACGCCCTACACCTTC. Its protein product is CASSRSGTGGTPYTF.

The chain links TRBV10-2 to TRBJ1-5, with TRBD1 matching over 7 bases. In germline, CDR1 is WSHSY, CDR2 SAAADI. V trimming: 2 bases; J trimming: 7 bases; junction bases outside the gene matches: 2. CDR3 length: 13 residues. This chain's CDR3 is CASSEQGGQPQHF. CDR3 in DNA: TGCGCCAGCAGTGAGCAGGGGGGACAGCCCCAGCATTTT.

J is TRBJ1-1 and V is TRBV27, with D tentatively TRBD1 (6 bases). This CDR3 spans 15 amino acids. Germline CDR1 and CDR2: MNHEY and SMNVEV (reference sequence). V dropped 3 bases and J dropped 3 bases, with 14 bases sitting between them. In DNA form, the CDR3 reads TGTGCCAGCAGTTTGTTGTCAGGGGCCTACACTGAAGCTTTCTTT. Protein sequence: CASSLLSGAYTEAFF.

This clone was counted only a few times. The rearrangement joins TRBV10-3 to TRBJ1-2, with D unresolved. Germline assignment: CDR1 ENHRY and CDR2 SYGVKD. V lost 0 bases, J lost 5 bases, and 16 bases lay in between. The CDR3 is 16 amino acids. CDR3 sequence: CAISESSIRRTYGYTF. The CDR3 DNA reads TGTGCCATCAGTGAGTCAAGCATAAGACGGACTTATGGCTACACCTTC.

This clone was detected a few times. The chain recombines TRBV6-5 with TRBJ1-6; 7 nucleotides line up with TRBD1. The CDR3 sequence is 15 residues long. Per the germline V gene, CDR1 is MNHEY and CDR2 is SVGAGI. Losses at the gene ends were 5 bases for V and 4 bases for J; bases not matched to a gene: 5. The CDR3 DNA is TGTGCCAGCAGTAACCTGGGACAGTATAATTCACCCCTCCACTTT. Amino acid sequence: CASSNLGQYNSPLHF.

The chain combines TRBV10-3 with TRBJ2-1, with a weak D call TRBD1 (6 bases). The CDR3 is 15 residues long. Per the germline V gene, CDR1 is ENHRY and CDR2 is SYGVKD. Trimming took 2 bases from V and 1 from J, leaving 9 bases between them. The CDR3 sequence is CAISERDTSYNEQFF. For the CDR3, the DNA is TGTGCCATCAGTGAGCGGGACACTTCCTACAATGAGCAGTTCTTC.

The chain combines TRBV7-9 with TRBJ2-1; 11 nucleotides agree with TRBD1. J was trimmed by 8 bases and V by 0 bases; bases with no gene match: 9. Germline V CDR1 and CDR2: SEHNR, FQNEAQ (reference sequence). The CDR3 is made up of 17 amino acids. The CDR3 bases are TGTGCCAGCAGCTTAGCGTTCGGACAGGGGGCCCGGGATGAGCAGTTCTTC. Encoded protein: CASSLAFGQGARDEQFF.

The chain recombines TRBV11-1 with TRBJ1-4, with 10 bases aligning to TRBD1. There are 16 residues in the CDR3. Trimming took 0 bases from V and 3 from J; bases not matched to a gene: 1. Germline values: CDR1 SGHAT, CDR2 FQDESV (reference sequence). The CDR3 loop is CASSLAGTGANEKLFF. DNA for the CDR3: TGTGCCAGCAGCTTAGCCGGGACAGGGGCTAATGAAAAACTGTTTTTT.

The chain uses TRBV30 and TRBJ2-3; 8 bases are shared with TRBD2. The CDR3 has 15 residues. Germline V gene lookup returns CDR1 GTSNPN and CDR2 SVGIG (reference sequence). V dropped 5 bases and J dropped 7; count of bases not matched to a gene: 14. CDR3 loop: CAWVLDSGNFNTQYF. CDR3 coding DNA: TGTGCCTGGGTCTTGGATAGCGGGAATTTTAATACGCAGTATTTT.

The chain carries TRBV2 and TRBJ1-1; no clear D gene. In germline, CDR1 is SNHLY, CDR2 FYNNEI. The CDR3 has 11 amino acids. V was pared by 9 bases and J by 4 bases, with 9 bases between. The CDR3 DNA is TGTGCCAGTTCTCCCCGCACTGAAGCTTTCTTT. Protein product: CASSPRTEAFF.

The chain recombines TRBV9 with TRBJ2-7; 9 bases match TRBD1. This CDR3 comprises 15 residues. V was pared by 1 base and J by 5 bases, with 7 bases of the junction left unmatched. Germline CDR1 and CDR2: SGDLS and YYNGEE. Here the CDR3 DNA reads TGTGCCAGCAGCGTATCGGGACAGGGAGACAACGAGCAGTACTTC. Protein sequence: CASSVSGQGDNEQYF. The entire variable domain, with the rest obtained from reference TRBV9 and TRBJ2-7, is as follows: DSGVTQTPKHLITATGQRVTLRCSPRSGDLSVYWYQQSLDQGLQFLIQYYNGEERAKGNILERFSAQQFPDLHSELNLSSLELGDSALYFCASSVSGQGDNEQYFGPGTRLTVT.

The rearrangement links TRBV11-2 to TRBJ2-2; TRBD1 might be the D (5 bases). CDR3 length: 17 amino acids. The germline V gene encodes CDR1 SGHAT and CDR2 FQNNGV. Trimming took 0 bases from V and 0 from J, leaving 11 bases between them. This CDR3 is CASSLDPGRANTGELFF. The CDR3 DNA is TGTGCCAGCAGCTTAGATCCGGGCAGGGCGAACACCGGGGAGCTGTTTTTT.

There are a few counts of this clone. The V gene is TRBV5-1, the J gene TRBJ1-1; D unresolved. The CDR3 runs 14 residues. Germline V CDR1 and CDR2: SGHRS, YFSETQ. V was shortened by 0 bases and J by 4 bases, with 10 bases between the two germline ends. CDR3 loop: CASSLEGAFTEAFF. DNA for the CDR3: TGCGCCAGCAGCTTGGAGGGAGCATTCACTGAAGCTTTCTTT.

CDR3 sequence reads: CATCAQPGTGYGYTF. The CDR3 DNA reads TGTGCCACCTGTGCCCAACCCGGAACAGGGTATGGCTACACCTTC. The chain uses TRBV19 and TRBJ1-2; weak D call: TRBD1 (6 bases). Trimming pared 10 bases from V and 5 bases from J, leaving 23 bases between. Per the germline V gene, CDR1 is LNHDA and CDR2 is SQIVND (reference sequence). This CDR3 comprises 15 residues.

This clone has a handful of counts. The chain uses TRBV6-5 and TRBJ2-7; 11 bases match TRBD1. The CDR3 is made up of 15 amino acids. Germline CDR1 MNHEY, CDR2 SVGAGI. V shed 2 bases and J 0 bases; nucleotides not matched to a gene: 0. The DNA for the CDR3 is TGTGCCAGCAGTTACGGGACAGGGGGCTCCTACGAGCAGTACTTC. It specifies CASSYGTGGSYEQYF.

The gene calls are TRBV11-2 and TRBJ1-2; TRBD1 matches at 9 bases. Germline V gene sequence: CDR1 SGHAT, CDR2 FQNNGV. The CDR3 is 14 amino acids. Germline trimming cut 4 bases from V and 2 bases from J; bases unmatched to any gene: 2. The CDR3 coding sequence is TGTGCCAGCAGCTGGGGGACAGGGAACTATGGCTACACCTTC. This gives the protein CASSWGTGNYGYTF.

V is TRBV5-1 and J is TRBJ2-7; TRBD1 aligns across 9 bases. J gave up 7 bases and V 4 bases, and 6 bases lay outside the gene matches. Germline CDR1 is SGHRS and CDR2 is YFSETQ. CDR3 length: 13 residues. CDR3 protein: CASSRTGEGEQYF. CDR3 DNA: TGCGCCAGCAGCAGGACAGGGGAAGGAGAGCAGTACTTC.